One sample yielded the 23 T cell receptor beta chains listed below, sequenced in a study of T cells in Graves' hyperthyroidism and ophthalmopathy. TCR beta CDR3 regions were amplified from RNA. Carried out on the TCR CDR3, a first-round RT-PCR used the HTBI primer set. One entry per CDR3 protein, called by TCRdb with MiXCR from the multiplex PCR reads. The sample shows about 590,000 distinct CDR3 sequences, 15% to 19% of them seen only once. Sequencing was performed on blood. These receptors all come from a woman aged 25 to 45 with Graves' hyperthyroidism.

This clonotype was seen repeatedly, ten times or more. The rearrangement links TRBV2 to TRBJ2-1; weak D call: TRBD2 (5 bases). With 3 bases removed from V and 0 bases from J, the gap between germline ends came to 9 bases. The CDR3 runs 15 residues. The germline V gene has CDR1 SNHLY and CDR2 FYNNEI. The CDR3 bases are TGTGCCAGCAGTGAGAGGAGGAGCTCCTACAATGAGCAGTTCTTC. Protein sequence: CASSERRSSYNEQFF.

This rearrangement joins TRBV4-3 to TRBJ2-1, with unresolved D. Germline CDR1 and CDR2: LGHNA and YSLEER. V dropped 0 bases and J dropped 2 bases, with 11 bases sitting between them. The CDR3 has 16 amino acids. CDR3 loop: CASSQESENTYNEQFF. In DNA form, the CDR3 reads TGCGCCAGCAGCCAAGAGTCGGAAAACACCTACAATGAGCAGTTCTTC.

This clonotype was picked up a small number of times. Written as DNA, the CDR3 is TGTGCCAGCAGTGGGAGCGGCTACGGTGTGAATGAGCAGTTCTTC. Protein product: CASSGSGYGVNEQFF. The chain combines TRBV28 with TRBJ2-1; D is possibly TRBD2 (5 bases). The CDR3 has 15 amino acids. The V end lost 5 bases, the J end lost 7 bases, and 18 bases lay between the germline ends. Germline V gene sequence: CDR1 MDHEN, CDR2 SYDVKM.

This clonotype was seen more than once but under ten times. This chain links TRBV19 with TRBJ2-7; unclear D gene. The CDR3 sequence is 14 residues long. Germline values: CDR1 LNHDA, CDR2 SQIVND (reference sequence). The V and J ends lost 5 bases and 1 base respectively, with 12 bases between them. The CDR3 DNA reads as TGTGCCAGTAGTCCCCCGGACGGTTCCTACGAGCAGTACTTC. Translated, it gives CASSPPDGSYEQYF.

This clonotype showed up many times. The chain links TRBV27 to TRBJ2-7; 9 positions match TRBD1. After removal of 5 bases from V and 4 bases from J, the junction contained 6 bases not matched to a gene. Per the germline V gene, CDR1 is MNHEY and CDR2 is SMNVEV (reference sequence). This CDR3 is built from 14 residues. The CDR3 sequence is CASSPGQGGYEQYF. The CDR3 region has the DNA TGTGCCAGCAGTCCGGGACAGGGAGGTTACGAGCAGTACTTC.

This clonotype has a count of ten or more. The CDR3, as DNA: TGTGCCAGCAGGCCGAACTGGGTGGTGAACACTGAAGCTTTCTTT. As protein: CASRPNWVVNTEAFF. This sequence joins TRBV6-1 and TRBJ1-1, with D uncertain. Trimming shortened V by 6 bases and J by 0 bases, and 14 bases separated the two germline ends. The V gene's germline CDR1 is MNHNS and CDR2 SASEGT. This CDR3 has 15 residues.

This clonotype has only a few counts. The chain recombines TRBV7-3 with TRBJ2-5; D gene ambiguous. V was cut by 4 bases and J by 4 bases, with 7 bases left in between. This CDR3 has 12 residues. Germline CDR1 SGHTA, CDR2 FQGTGA. The CDR3 here is CASSSMGETQYF. The CDR3 region has the DNA TGTGCCAGCAGCTCAATGGGAGAGACCCAGTACTTC. Looking up the rest from reference TRBV7-3 and TRBJ2-5 gives the full variable domain: GAGVSQTPSNKVTEKGKYVELRCDPISGHTALYWYRQSLGQGPEFLIYFQGTGAADDSGLPNDRFFAVRPEGSVSTLKIQRTERGDSAVYLCASSSMGETQYFGPGTRLLVL.

Of note for this clonotype: This sequence may be a read error, since a much larger clone differs from it by one base. The rearrangement uses TRBV28 and TRBJ1-5; D remains ambiguous. V was pared by 3 bases and J by 1 base, with 16 bases between. CDR3 length: 17 residues. Germline assignment: CDR1 MDHEN and CDR2 SYDVKM. The chain's CDR3 is CASSFYPEQSSNQPQHF. Here the CDR3 DNA reads TGTGCCAGCAGTTTCTATCCGGAACAGTCGAGCAATCAGCCCCAGCATTTT.

This clonotype was seen only a few times. This likely comes from a read error, as the CDR3 has no conserved phenylalanine or tryptophan at its end. The J gene is TRBJ1-1, the V gene TRBV29-1; D is unclear. Trimming took 3 bases from V and 4 from J, leaving 6 bases between them. Germline CDR1 is SQVTM and CDR2 is ANQGSEA. CDR3 length: 11 amino acids. Here the CDR3 DNA reads TGCAGCGTTGATCGGTCCACTGAAGCTTTCCTT. Amino acid sequence: CSVDRSTEAFL.

This clonotype came up many times. The CDR3, as DNA: TGTGCCAGCAGCTTAGAGGGCGGGAGCGATGAGCAGTTCTTC. Translating it yields CASSLEGGSDEQFF. The V and J genes are TRBV11-3 and TRBJ2-1; 7 nucleotides agree with TRBD2. V was pared by 0 bases and J by 8 bases, with 4 bases of the junction left unmatched. Germline CDR1 is SGHNT and CDR2 is YENEEA. The CDR3 runs to 14 residues.

This clonotype was seen a few times. This rearrangement joins TRBV19 to TRBJ2-7; D is unclear. Looked up from germline, CDR1 is LNHDA and CDR2 is SQIVND (reference sequence). This CDR3 spans 12 amino acids. The ends were cut back, 10 bases at V and 6 bases at J, with 16 bases in the middle. Written as DNA, the CDR3 is TGTGCCACCTCTTGGCGAGGCGGCGAGCAGTACTTC. It translates to CATSWRGGEQYF.

This clonotype was observed a handful of times. The rearrangement uses TRBV20-1 and TRBJ2-1, with TRBD2 matching 11 bases. Germline-derived CDR1 and CDR2 are DFQATT and SNEGSKA (reference sequence). Germline trimming cut 7 bases from V and 10 bases from J; bases unmatched to any gene: 15. This CDR3 comprises 15 residues. Written as DNA, the CDR3 is TGCAGTGTCCCTCCCCGGCTAGCGGGAGGTCAAGAGCAGTTCTTC. Residues: CSVPPRLAGGQEQFF.

This clonotype has a handful of counts. This may be a read error, as it is one base from a much larger clone. The chain links TRBV13 to TRBJ2-1, with D possibly being TRBD2 (5 bases). Germline CDR1 PRHDT, CDR2 FYEKMQ (reference sequence). V lost 5 bases and J 9 bases, leaving 11 bases between the germline ends. This CDR3 is built from 12 residues. The DNA of the CDR3 is TGTGCCAGCAGCATAAACCGGGGTGAGCAGTTCTTC. Translating gives CASSINRGEQFF.

This clonotype has more than one count but fewer than ten. The rearrangement uses TRBV6-1 and TRBJ2-2; the match to TRBD1 covers 7 bases. Per the germline V gene, CDR1 is MNHNS and CDR2 is SASEGT. This CDR3 contains 16 residues. Unmatched junction bases numbered 7, after V lost 0 bases and J lost 6 bases. The CDR3 coding sequence is TGTGCCAGCAGTGAAGCTCTCGGACAGGCCCCCGGGGAGCTGTTTTTT. This sequence encodes CASSEALGQAPGELFF.

The CDR3 region has the DNA TGTGCCAGCAGAGCCGGGACAGGGGGCGACGAGCAGTACTTC. Its translation is CASRAGTGGDEQYF. The chain uses TRBV2 and TRBJ2-7, with TRBD1 matching over 12 bases. V was clipped by 6 bases and J by 5 bases; unmatched bases: 5. This CDR3 comprises 14 residues. Germline lookup yields CDR1 SNHLY and CDR2 FYNNEI.

This clonotype was seen ten or more times. The chain recombines TRBV7-8 with TRBJ2-1, with 10 bases matching TRBD1. V shed 4 bases, J shed 6 bases, and the junction held 9 bases outside the gene matches. From germline, CDR1 is SGHVS and CDR2 FQNEAQ. The CDR3 spans 16 residues. The CDR3 region has the DNA TGTGCCAGCAGCTACCCGCCGGGACAGGGGCTCAATGAGCAGTTCTTC. Protein product: CASSYPPGQGLNEQFF. The variable domain in full, with the rest retrieved from reference TRBV7-8 and TRBJ2-1, is GAGVSQSPRYKVAKRGQDVALRCDPISGHVSLFWYQQALGQGPEFLTYFQNEAQLDKSGLPSDRFFAERPEGSVSTLKIQRTQQEDSAVYLCASSYPPGQGLNEQFFGPGTRLTVL.

The chain couples TRBV20-1 to TRBJ1-2, with 10 nucleotides matching TRBD1. The V gene end was trimmed by 5 bases and the J gene end by 8 bases; junction bases not matched to a gene: 5. This CDR3 is built from 12 residues. Germline CDR1 reads DFQATT; CDR2 reads SNEGSKA (reference sequence). CDR3 DNA: TGCAGTGCTCCCGGGACAGGGGACGGCTACACCTTC. Translation: CSAPGTGDGYTF.

The table lists this clonotype with many counts. This chain's CDR3 is CAWSGGKGNQPQHF. The CDR3 DNA is TGTGCCTGGAGCGGCGGAAAGGGCAATCAGCCCCAGCATTTT. The genes are TRBV30 and TRBJ1-5; D gene uncertain. Between the trimmed V and J ends, which lost 3 bases and 2 bases, there was a span of 11 bases. The CDR3 sequence is 14 residues long. The germline gives CDR1 GTSNPN, CDR2 SVGIG (reference sequence).

The rearrangement uses TRBV7-9 and TRBJ1-1; D remains ambiguous. Germline V gene sequence: CDR1 SEHNR, CDR2 FQNEAQ (reference sequence). The CDR3 loop spans 12 amino acids. Deletions cut 5 bases from V and 5 bases from J, with 9 bases between. The CDR3 DNA reads as TGTGCCAGCAGCCTTCCAGAGACTGAAGCTTTCTTT. This sequence encodes CASSLPETEAFF. The full variable domain, with the rest looked up from reference TRBV7-9 and TRBJ1-1, is DTGVSQNPRHKITKRGQNVTFRCDPISEHNRLYWYRQTLGQGPEFLTYFQNEAQLEKSRLLSDRFSAERPKGSFSTLEIQRTEQGDSAMYLCASSLPETEAFFGQGTRLTVV.

This clonotype has ten or more counts. The chain joins TRBV3-1 to TRBJ1-1, with TRBD1 matching over 8 bases. Trimming cost V 0 bases and J 6 bases; bases outside gene matches: 12. CDR1 LGHDT and CDR2 YNNKEL come from the germline V gene (reference sequence). The CDR3 runs to 17 residues. CDR3 protein: CASSQDGQTGGRAEAFF. CDR3 DNA: TGTGCCAGCAGCCAAGATGGTCAAACAGGGGGACGGGCTGAAGCTTTCTTT. Based on the CDR3 plus reference TRBV3-1 and TRBJ1-1, the full variable domain is DTAVSQTPKYLVTQMGNDKSIKCEQNLGHDTMYWYKQDSKKFLKIMFSYNNKELIINETVPNRFSPKSPDKAHLNLHINSLELGDSAVYFCASSQDGQTGGRAEAFFGQGTRLTVV.

Notes on this clonotype: Its ends do not fully match the called genes, so a read error is possible. The chain links TRBV30 to TRBJ1-2, with D possibly being TRBD1 (5 bases). Germline assignment: CDR1 GTSNPN and CDR2 SVGIG (reference sequence). The CDR3 length is 15 residues. CDR3 in DNA: TGTGCCTGGAGGGGCAGGGCGAGGGAGTGGTATGGTTACACCTTC. This codes for CAWRGRAREWYGYTF.

This clonotype was detected only a few times. This chain links TRBV19 with TRBJ1-1, with D unresolved. V was cut by 6 bases and J by 3 bases, with 14 bases left in between. This CDR3 is built from 14 residues. Germline loops: CDR1 LNHDA, CDR2 SQIVND (reference sequence). CDR3 bases: TGTGCCAGTAGGGCCCGAGGCAGTTACACTGAAGCTTTCTTT. This sequence encodes CASRARGSYTEAFF. Drawing the rest from reference TRBV19 and TRBJ1-1, the complete variable domain is DGGITQSPKYLFRKEGQNVTLSCEQNLNHDAMYWYRQDPGQGLRLIYYSQIVNDFQKGDIAEGYSVSREKKESFPLTVTSAQKNPTAFYLCASRARGSYTEAFFGQGTRLTVV.

This clonotype was picked up a small number of times. The rearrangement joins TRBV6-6 to TRBJ2-1, with 7 bases matching TRBD1. V was pared by 2 bases and J by 5 bases, with 3 bases of the junction left unmatched. The CDR3 has 14 amino acids. Germline CDR1 and CDR2: MNHNY and SVGAGI (reference sequence). The CDR3 is CASSYRGLHNEQFF. CDR3 nucleotide sequence: TGTGCCAGCAGTTACAGGGGGCTCCACAATGAGCAGTTCTTC.